This T cell receptor beta chain was identified in a study of PD-1 blockade in classical Hodgkin lymphoma. The sample's time point: cycle 4 day 1 (C4D1), after about 6 weeks of nivolumab. After autologous stem cell transplantation all patients relapsed, and prior brentuximab vedotin exposure differed between cohorts. CD4+ T cells were purified from thawed PBMCs by negative selection. Sequenced by immunoSEQ multiplex PCR; TCRdb stores in-frame clones only, minus some. In the table there are about 25,000 clones, over 80% of which are singletons. V shed 0 bases, J shed 6 bases, and the junction held 4 bases outside the gene matches. Germline CDR1 reads ENHRY; CDR2 reads SYGVKD. The CDR3 sequence is 15 residues long.

The clonotype comes from a human donor with classical Hodgkin lymphoma. The chain has TRBV10-3 and TRBJ1-4, with 7 bases aligning to TRBD1. The source was CD4+ T cells from blood, collected before the fourth cycle of nivolumab. CDR3 sequence (DNA): TGTGCCATCAGTGAGTCGACAGGGTTTGATGAAAAACTGTTTTTT. Translation gives CAISESTGFDEKLFF.